One sample yielded the 27 T cell receptor beta chains listed below, sequenced in a study of blood T cells in healthy people across ages. Primers used in a second PCR of roughly 6 to 11 cycles were a sample-barcoded 5' primer and a J-beta primer mix. TCRdb used MiXCR to reprocess the 5' RACE reads, holding one entry per CDR3 protein. The sample holds 1.5 million to 2 million distinct CDR3 sequences, about two fifths seen once. The sequencing sample was made of blood. These TCRs come from a human donor in good health.

This clonotype was counted between two and nine times. The V and J genes are TRBV4-1 and TRBJ1-2; no clear D gene. V was trimmed by 0 bases and J by 0 bases, leaving 14 bases between them. The CDR3 consists of 17 residues. Looked up from germline, CDR1 is MGHRA and CDR2 is YSYEKL. CDR3: CASSQDFIGSSNYGYTF. CDR3 sequence (DNA): TGCGCCAGCAGCCAAGATTTTATTGGATCCTCTAACTATGGCTACACCTTC.

In this sample, this clonotype turned up a few times. This chain links TRBV7-3 with TRBJ1-6; D is possibly TRBD1 (5 bases). Between the trimmed V and J ends, which lost 5 bases and 8 bases, there was a span of 13 bases. This CDR3 is built from 14 residues. Germline CDR1 and CDR2: SGHTA and FQGTGA. The CDR3 is CASSRGAGYSPLHF. CDR3 DNA sequence: TGTGCCAGCAGCCGTGGGGCAGGTTATTCACCCCTCCACTTT.

The chain couples TRBV5-1 to TRBJ1-1; the match to TRBD1 covers 8 bases. V dropped 0 bases and J dropped 0; count of bases not matched to a gene: 7. This CDR3 comprises 17 residues. Germline lookup yields CDR1 SGHRS and CDR2 YFSETQ. Here the CDR3 reads CASSLAGTGPLNTEAFF. CDR3 DNA: TGCGCCAGCAGCTTGGCCGGGACAGGCCCTCTGAACACTGAAGCTTTCTTT.

CDR3: CAISESEPQETQYF. Written as DNA, the CDR3 is TGTGCCATCAGTGAGTCAGAGCCCCAAGAGACCCAGTACTTC. V and J are TRBV10-3 and TRBJ2-5; D remains unclear. Germline CDR1 is ENHRY and CDR2 is SYGVKD. Trimming shortened V by 0 bases and J by 1 base, and 6 bases separated the two germline ends. The CDR3 has 14 amino acids.

This sequence joins TRBV14 and TRBJ1-4; no clear D gene. The CDR3 spans 15 residues. CDR1 and CDR2 from the germline V gene are SGHDN and FVKESK. Trimming took off 5 bases at V and 3 bases at J, with 13 bases between the two ends. Written as DNA, the CDR3 is TGTGCCAGCAGCGCGCGGCGCTGGCCTAATGAAAAACTGTTTTTT. This translates into CASSARRWPNEKLFF.

V is TRBV9 and J is TRBJ2-1; 9 bases line up with TRBD2. V shed 1 base and J 0 bases; nucleotides not matched to a gene: 8. The CDR3 totals 18 residues. Germline CDR1 and CDR2: SGDLS and YYNGEE. This chain's CDR3 is CASSVNSGGPSSYNEQFF. The CDR3 DNA reads TGTGCCAGCAGCGTAAATAGCGGGGGACCAAGCTCCTACAATGAGCAGTTCTTC. Using reference TRBV9 and TRBJ2-1 for the parts outside the CDR3, the full variable domain is DSGVTQTPKHLITATGQRVTLRCSPRSGDLSVYWYQQSLDQGLQFLIQYYNGEERAKGNILERFSAQQFPDLHSELNLSSLELGDSALYFCASSVNSGGPSSYNEQFFGPGTRLTVL.

Here the CDR3 reads CASRDSGQTYNEQFF. In nucleotides, the CDR3 is TGTGCCTCCCGAGATTCGGGACAGACCTACAATGAGCAGTTCTTC. The gene calls are TRBV10-3 and TRBJ2-1; 7 bases fit TRBD1. Per the germline V gene, CDR1 is ENHRY and CDR2 is SYGVKD. The V gene end was trimmed by 11 bases and the J gene end by 2 bases; junction bases not matched to a gene: 12. The CDR3 covers 15 residues.

The chain recombines TRBV20-1 with TRBJ1-1, with 7 bases identical to TRBD1. The CDR3 is 12 amino acids. Losses at the gene ends were 5 bases for V and 6 bases for J; bases not matched to a gene: 6. Germline values: CDR1 DFQATT, CDR2 SNEGSKA (reference sequence). The CDR3 sequence is CSAATGVAEAFF. The CDR3, as DNA: TGCAGTGCTGCCACAGGGGTTGCTGAAGCTTTCTTT.

The J gene is TRBJ1-6, the V gene TRBV2; D not certain. The germline CDR1 and CDR2 sequences are SNHLY and FYNNEI. The V gene lost 1 base and the J gene lost 10 bases, with 11 bases spanning the gap. CDR3 length: 14 amino acids. In nucleotides, the CDR3 is TGTGCCAGCAGTGAAGTCGGGGAAGACTCACCCCTCCACTTT. Its protein product is CASSEVGEDSPLHF. Full variable domain (remainder filled in from reference TRBV2 and TRBJ1-6): EPEVTQTPSHQVTQMGQEVILRCVPISNHLYFYWYRQILGQKVEFLVSFYNNEISEKSEIFDDQFSVERPDGSNFTLKIRSTKLEDSAMYFCASSEVGEDSPLHFGNGTRLTVT.

This chain links TRBV7-3 with TRBJ2-1; TRBD1 is a possible D gene (5 bases). Germline V gives CDR1 SGHTA, CDR2 FQGTGA. The CDR3 totals 13 residues. The V and J ends lost 5 bases and 9 bases respectively, with 14 bases between them. CDR3 in DNA: TGTGCCAGCAGCCAAGGCAGGGTTGGTGAGCAGTTCTTC. Its translation: CASSQGRVGEQFF.

This clonotype has only a few counts. An end of the junction differs from the germline gene, which may be a read error. V usage is TRBV4-3 and J usage is TRBJ2-1; 7 positions agree with TRBD2. CDR1 and CDR2 (germline): LGHNA, YSLEER. The CDR3 totals 14 residues. CDR3 loop: CASSQSGAYNEQFF. CDR3 bases: TGTGCCAGCAGCCAGAGCGGGGCCTACAATGAGCAGTTCTTC.

A few counts support this clonotype. This chain joins TRBV7-9 and TRBJ2-5; no clear D gene. Germline values: CDR1 SEHNR, CDR2 FQNEAQ (reference sequence). The CDR3 has 15 amino acids. With 6 bases removed from V and 3 bases from J, the gap between germline ends came to 17 bases. CDR3 coding DNA: TGTGCCAGCAGACCGACGGCCAGAAAGGAAGAGACCCAGTACTTC. As protein: CASRPTARKEETQYF.

Details on this clonotype: A much more abundant neighbour one base away suggests this may be a read error. The chain links TRBV5-1 to TRBJ2-3, with D unresolved. There are 14 residues in the CDR3. The germline V gene has CDR1 SGHRS and CDR2 YFSETQ. Trimming shortened V by 3 bases and J by 6 bases, and 14 bases separated the two germline ends. The CDR3, as DNA: TGCGCCAGCAGCTCGGCCCCCCCACCCGATACGCAGTATTTT. This gives the protein CASSSAPPPDTQYF.

This clonotype has a handful of counts. The rearrangement joins TRBV12-3 or TRBV12-4 to TRBJ1-1, with 8 bases fitting TRBD1. V trimming: 2 bases; J trimming: 4 bases; junction bases outside the gene matches: 3. The CDR3 is 14 amino acids. CDR3 nucleotides: TGTGCCAGCAGTTTACAGGGGGCGATCACTGAAGCTTTCTTT. It yields the protein CASSLQGAITEAFF.

The chain recombines TRBV12-3 or TRBV12-4 with TRBJ1-1; 11 bases align to TRBD1. V lost 3 bases and J lost 4; bases outside the gene matches: 7. This CDR3 has 16 residues. CDR3 DNA: TGTGCCAGCAGTTTGGGGACAGGGGGTTGGGGCACTGAAGCTTTCTTT. Its translation is CASSLGTGGWGTEAFF.

This clonotype was picked up a small number of times. This chain uses TRBV5-1 with TRBJ1-2; D gene ambiguous. This CDR3 has 14 residues. Germline V CDR1 and CDR2: SGHRS, YFSETQ. V was cut by 0 bases and J by 0 bases, with 6 bases left in between. The CDR3 DNA is TGCGCCAGCAGCTTGGATACTTCTAACTATGGCTACACCTTC. Protein sequence: CASSLDTSNYGYTF.

The rearrangement links TRBV24-1 to TRBJ2-3, with D unclear. Germline V gives CDR1 KGHDR, CDR2 SFDVKD. The CDR3 extends over 14 amino acids. Trimming took 9 bases from V and 0 from J, leaving 12 bases between them. CDR3 nucleotides: TGTGCCACCGCGCCCCGAACTAGCACAGATACGCAGTATTTT. It codes for CATAPRTSTDTQYF.

The chain combines TRBV12-3 or TRBV12-4 with TRBJ2-3; TRBD1 matches 7 bases. With V trimmed by 6 bases and J by 6 bases, 12 bases remained unmatched. The CDR3 spans 15 residues. CDR3: CASSPGSTGVDTQYF. The CDR3 DNA reads TGTGCCAGCAGCCCTGGGTCAACAGGGGTCGATACGCAGTATTTT.

This chain connects TRBV3-1 to TRBJ2-1, with 10 bases lining up with TRBD2. With 3 bases clipped from V and 4 bases from J, the junction kept 12 bases outside the gene matches. The germline V gene has CDR1 LGHDT and CDR2 YNNKEL (reference sequence). The CDR3 contains 18 residues. CDR3 residues: CASSQYLAGALIYNEQFF. CDR3 sequence (DNA): TGTGCCAGCAGCCAGTATCTAGCGGGGGCCCTGATATACAATGAGCAGTTCTTC.

V gene TRBV12-3 or TRBV12-4 combines with J gene TRBJ2-7, with D tentatively TRBD1 (6 bases). This CDR3 spans 13 amino acids. Trimming shortened V by 8 bases and J by 2 bases, and 13 bases separated the two germline ends. CDR3 bases: TGTGCCAGCTGTCGGACAGACACCTACGAGCAGTACTTC. It codes for CASCRTDTYEQYF.

The J gene is TRBJ1-1, the V gene TRBV7-9; no reliable D call. Trimming pared 2 bases from V and 5 bases from J, leaving 9 bases between. CDR3 size: 13 residues. Germline assignment: CDR1 SEHNR and CDR2 FQNEAQ (reference sequence). The CDR3 DNA is TGTGCCAGCAGCTTAACCTCAAGAACTGAAGCTTTCTTT. Residues: CASSLTSRTEAFF.

This clonotype has only a few counts. The genes are TRBV9 and TRBJ2-3; 9 bases map to TRBD2. V trimming: 0 bases; J trimming: 2 bases; junction bases outside the gene matches: 7. The CDR3 extends over 17 amino acids. Germline CDR1 is SGDLS and CDR2 is YYNGEE. The CDR3 region is CASSVAPSGVYTDTQYF. The CDR3 DNA sequence: TGTGCCAGCAGCGTAGCGCCTAGCGGGGTGTACACAGATACGCAGTATTTT.

V and J are TRBV12-3 or TRBV12-4 and TRBJ1-2; D is uncertain. This CDR3 is built from 16 residues. Deletions cut 3 bases from V and 4 bases from J, with 18 bases between. The CDR3: CASSFFLGPRTYGYTF. CDR3 sequence (DNA): TGTGCCAGCAGTTTTTTCTTAGGACCGAGAACCTATGGCTACACCTTC.

The chain couples TRBV7-2 to TRBJ1-1; no clear D. CDR3 length: 13 amino acids. Germline values: CDR1 SGHTA, CDR2 FQGNSA. V lost 4 bases, J lost 3 bases, and 9 bases lay in between. Here the CDR3 DNA reads TGTGCCAGCAGCTCCAACAGTTACACTGAAGCTTTCTTT. Translating it yields CASSSNSYTEAFF.

Notes on this clonotype: The junction and the germline gene differ at one end; a read error may be behind it. The chain has TRBV10-3 and TRBJ1-1, with D possibly TRBD1 on 6 matching bases. Germline V gene sequence: CDR1 ENHRY, CDR2 SYGVKD. This CDR3 spans 16 amino acids. In nucleotides, the CDR3 is TGTGCCATCAGGGGTATTACCGGGACAAAGAACACTGAAACTTTCTTT. It is translated as CAIRGITGTKNTETFF.

The V gene is TRBV6-6, the J gene TRBJ2-5; D not resolved. This CDR3 is 12 amino acids long. Trimming removed 5 bases from V and 4 bases from J, with 8 bases in between. Germline CDR1 is MNHNY and CDR2 is SVGAGI (reference sequence). Here the CDR3 DNA reads TGTGCCAGCAGTGGACCGGTAGAGACCCAGTACTTC. Translating gives CASSGPVETQYF.

V and J are TRBV10-3 and TRBJ2-1, with 10 bases identical to TRBD1. Germline CDR1 ENHRY, CDR2 SYGVKD. V shed 6 bases, J shed 5 bases, and the junction held 7 bases outside the gene matches. The CDR3 spans 15 residues. The CDR3 loop is CAIRPGTGVDNEQFF. The CDR3 DNA follows: TGTGCCATCAGACCCGGGACAGGGGTCGACAATGAGCAGTTCTTC.